Following are 30 T cell receptor beta chains from one sample sequenced in a study of shared clonotypes between healthy human individuals. TCRdb's table, derived via immunoSEQ multiplex PCR, lists solely in-frame clones and lacks some. Here the sample spans approximately 500,000 clones, 78% being singletons. The source material was PBMCs. The receptors originated from a woman aged 40 to 49 in good health. Some clones in this sample may be carry-over from other donors' samples.

This clone was recorded a few times. The V and J genes are TRBV7-9 and TRBJ2-1; 10 nucleotides agree with TRBD2. Germline CDR1 SEHNR, CDR2 FQNEAQ (reference sequence). V gave up 4 bases and J gave up 5 bases; unmatched junction bases: 5. This CDR3 has 15 amino acids. In DNA, the CDR3 is TGTGCCAGCAGCTACCGGACTAGCGGTAACAATGAGCAGTTCTTC. Translation: CASSYRTSGNNEQFF.

The chain carries TRBV27 and TRBJ2-7; 8 bases match TRBD2. Looked up from germline, CDR1 is MNHEY and CDR2 is SMNVEV (reference sequence). CDR3 length: 14 amino acids. The junction had 4 bases not matched to a gene; V was cut back by 3 bases and J by 3 bases. CDR3 sequence reads: CASSFREGNYEQYF. The CDR3 nucleotides read TGTGCCAGCAGTTTTCGGGAGGGCAACTACGAGCAGTACTTC.

This clone occurred many times. This sequence joins TRBV6-5 and TRBJ2-3; D perhaps matches TRBD2 (5 bases). CDR1 MNHEY and CDR2 SVGAGI come from the germline V gene. V lost 5 bases to trimming and J lost 0 bases, with 12 bases between them. The CDR3 sequence is 15 residues long. The CDR3 here is CASSHGLQSTDTQYF. In DNA form, the CDR3 reads TGTGCCAGCAGTCATGGACTGCAGAGCACAGATACGCAGTATTTT.

The table lists this clone with many counts. The chain links TRBV28 to TRBJ2-1, with D perhaps assigned TRBD1 or TRBD2 (5 bases each). The CDR3 length is 14 residues. The ends were cut back, 9 bases at V and 4 bases at J, with 16 bases in the middle. CDR1 MDHEN and CDR2 SYDVKM come from the germline V gene. The DNA of the CDR3 is TGTGCCAGTCGACCGGGGCAGGAGTACAATGAGCAGTTCTTC. Translating gives CASRPGQEYNEQFF.

Points on this clone: Other DNA sequences in the sample encode the same CDR3. The gene calls are TRBV10-3 and TRBJ2-7; D perhaps matches TRBD1 (5 bases). The CDR3 length is 14 residues. Trimming took off 0 bases at V and 3 bases at J, with 9 bases between the two ends. CDR1 ENHRY and CDR2 SYGVKD come from the germline V gene. CDR3 in amino acids: CAISESGRGYEQYF. CDR3 nucleotide sequence: TGTGCCATCAGTGAGTCGGGAAGGGGCTACGAGCAGTACTTC.

The chain carries TRBV30 and TRBJ1-1, with D possibly TRBD1 on 5 matching bases. CDR3 length: 13 residues. Germline loops: CDR1 GTSNPN, CDR2 SVGIG (reference sequence). V dropped 2 bases and J dropped 2 bases, with 9 bases sitting between them. The CDR3 region has the DNA TGTGCCTGGAGTCAGGGCAGTAACACTGAAGCTTTCTTT. It encodes CAWSQGSNTEAFF.

The chain is built from TRBV4-2 and TRBJ2-5; 9 nucleotides agree with TRBD2. CDR1 and CDR2 (germline): LGHNA, YNFKEQ. The V segment lost 0 bases and the J segment 4 bases; nucleotides outside the gene matches: 9. There are 17 residues in the CDR3. In nucleotides, the CDR3 is TGTGCCAGCAGCCAAGAGTCTAGCGGGACGGGGGGAGAGACCCAGTACTTC. It specifies CASSQESSGTGGETQYF.

The chain combines TRBV27 with TRBJ2-7; possible D gene TRBD2, 5 bases. Trimming took 6 bases from V and 6 from J, leaving 21 bases between them. The CDR3 covers 15 residues. Germline CDR1 is MNHEY and CDR2 is SMNVEV (reference sequence). CDR3 amino acids: CASRRAARRMGEQYF. As DNA, the CDR3 is TGTGCCAGCAGACGCGCCGCCAGGAGGATGGGCGAGCAGTACTTC.

V gene TRBV15 combines with J gene TRBJ2-1; 11 bases fit TRBD2. CDR1 LNHNV and CDR2 YYDKDF come from the germline V gene (reference sequence). CDR3 length: 16 residues. The trim removed 0 bases at V and 7 bases at J, leaving 5 bases unmatched. The CDR3 is CATSRDVAGGLNEQFF. CDR3 DNA sequence: TGTGCCACCAGCAGAGATGTAGCGGGAGGGTTGAATGAGCAGTTCTTC.

This sequence joins TRBV10-3 and TRBJ1-1; TRBD1 might be the D (5 bases). This CDR3 has 14 residues. Trimming took 6 bases from V and 5 from J, leaving 16 bases between them. The germline gives CDR1 ENHRY, CDR2 SYGVKD. The CDR3 nucleotides are TGTGCCATCAGCAGACCAGGGATTGGGACTGAAGCTTTCTTT. This gives the protein CAISRPGIGTEAFF.

This clone was detected only once. Other nucleotide sequences in the sample specify the same CDR3. The rearrangement links TRBV5-1 to TRBJ2-3; tentatively, D is TRBD2 (6 bases). Germline V gene sequence: CDR1 SGHRS, CDR2 YFSETQ. The CDR3 extends over 16 amino acids. With 0 bases removed from V and 0 bases from J, the gap between germline ends came to 11 bases. The CDR3 bases are TGCGCCAGCAGCTTGGAAGGAGGGCCTAGCACAGATACGCAGTATTTT. Translating gives CASSLEGGPSTDTQYF. Looking up the rest from reference TRBV5-1 and TRBJ2-3 gives the full variable domain: KAGVTQTPRYLIKTRGQQVTLSCSPISGHRSVSWYQQTPGQGLQFLFEYFSETQRNKGNFPGRFSGRQFSNSRSEMNVSTLELGDSALYLCASSLEGGPSTDTQYFGPGTRLTVL.

The chain is built from TRBV19 and TRBJ1-4, with TRBD1 as a possible D gene (6 bases). The CDR3 runs 16 residues. V was pared by 4 bases and J by 2 bases, with 14 bases between. Germline V gives CDR1 LNHDA, CDR2 SQIVND (reference sequence). The CDR3 sequence is CASSTDSSWTNEKLFF. The CDR3 DNA sequence: TGTGCCAGTAGTACGGACAGCTCTTGGACTAATGAAAAACTGTTTTTT.

V and J are TRBV9 and TRBJ2-7; unclear D gene. Germline CDR1 is SGDLS and CDR2 is YYNGEE. The ends were cut back, 4 bases at V and 1 base at J, with 12 bases in the middle. The length of the CDR3 is 14 residues. Here the CDR3 DNA reads TGTGCCAGCAGCCTCGGGTCCACTTCCTACGAGCAGTACTTC. It codes for CASSLGSTSYEQYF.

This clone was seen once. For the CDR3, the DNA is TGTGCCAGCAGACCCGGGACTAACACCGGGGAGCTGTTTTTT. This encodes CASRPGTNTGELFF. V is TRBV28 and J is TRBJ2-2, with D possibly matching TRBD2 (6 bases). V lost 6 bases to trimming and J lost 2 bases, with 10 bases between them. The CDR3 sequence is 14 residues long. Germline values: CDR1 MDHEN, CDR2 SYDVKM.

CDR3 coding DNA: TGTGCCAGCAGCGTAGCTCCCCCGACTAGCGCCTACAATGAGCAGTTCTTC. Translating gives CASSVAPPTSAYNEQFF. The V gene is TRBV9, the J gene TRBJ2-1, with 8 nucleotides matching TRBD2. The CDR3 loop spans 17 amino acids. V lost 0 bases and J lost 2; bases outside the gene matches: 7. CDR1 and CDR2 from the germline V gene are SGDLS and YYNGEE.

This clone was counted many times. Other DNA sequences from this sample encode an identical CDR3 as well. The chain is built from TRBV5-1 and TRBJ2-2, with 7 bases lining up with TRBD2. Losses at the gene ends were 1 base for V and 1 base for J; bases not matched to a gene: 4. CDR3 length: 16 residues. Germline V CDR1 and CDR2: SGHRS, YFSETQ. Here the CDR3 DNA reads TGCGCCAGCAGCTTGCGAGCTAGCGGGAACACCGGGGAGCTGTTTTTT. Its translation is CASSLRASGNTGELFF. Combining the CDR3 with reference TRBV5-1 and TRBJ2-2 gives the whole variable domain KAGVTQTPRYLIKTRGQQVTLSCSPISGHRSVSWYQQTPGQGLQFLFEYFSETQRNKGNFPGRFSGRQFSNSRSEMNVSTLELGDSALYLCASSLRASGNTGELFFGEGSRLTVL.

This rearrangement joins TRBV6-1 to TRBJ2-7; 8 bases line up with TRBD1. V lost 7 bases to trimming and J lost 3 bases; unmatched junction nucleotides: 5. This CDR3 has 13 amino acids. Per germline, CDR1 MNHNS and CDR2 SASEGT. For the CDR3, the DNA is TGTGCCAGCAATCTGGACAGGGTCTACGAGCAGTACTTC. The encoded protein is CASNLDRVYEQYF.

This chain joins TRBV11-2 and TRBJ1-3, with a tentative D call TRBD1 (5 bases). V lost 5 bases and J 0 bases, leaving 14 bases between the germline ends. This CDR3 is 16 amino acids long. The V gene's germline CDR1 is SGHAT and CDR2 FQNNGV. The CDR3: CASSPSGTYSGNTIYF. CDR3 DNA sequence: TGTGCCAGCAGCCCTTCCGGGACTTACTCTGGAAACACCATATATTTT.

The chain has TRBV27 and TRBJ2-2, with TRBD1 as a possible D gene (5 bases). The CDR3 runs 14 residues. Germline V lookup: CDR1 MNHEY, CDR2 SMNVEV (reference sequence). V shed 5 bases and J shed 3 bases, with 10 bases lying between them. The CDR3: CASSTDIYTGELFF. The CDR3, as DNA: TGTGCCAGCAGTACGGACATATACACCGGGGAGCTGTTTTTT.

This clone was seen a few times. The gene calls are TRBV5-1 and TRBJ2-2; no clear D gene. The germline CDR1 and CDR2 sequences are SGHRS and YFSETQ. Deletions cut 0 bases from V and 3 bases from J, with 9 bases between. The CDR3 is 15 residues long. This chain's CDR3 is CASSLVGMDTGELFF. The DNA of the CDR3 is TGCGCCAGCAGCTTGGTGGGGATGGACACCGGGGAGCTGTTTTTT.

The V call is TRBV9, the J call TRBJ2-1, with D perhaps matching TRBD2 (6 bases). Germline V lookup: CDR1 SGDLS, CDR2 YYNGEE. There are 15 residues in the CDR3. The germline V and J ends were trimmed by 5 bases and 0 bases, with 12 bases remaining between them. The CDR3 is CASRAGGSSYNEQFF. CDR3 nucleotide sequence: TGTGCCAGCAGGGCCGGAGGGAGCTCCTACAATGAGCAGTTCTTC. The full variable domain, completed using reference TRBV9 and TRBJ2-1, is DSGVTQTPKHLITATGQRVTLRCSPRSGDLSVYWYQQSLDQGLQFLIQYYNGEERAKGNILERFSAQQFPDLHSELNLSSLELGDSALYFCASRAGGSSYNEQFFGPGTRLTVL.

This chain joins TRBV7-9 and TRBJ2-5; TRBD1 is a possible D gene (6 bases). This CDR3 spans 19 amino acids. CDR1 is SEHNR, CDR2 FQNEAQ, per germline (reference sequence). Trimming pared 4 bases from V and 2 bases from J, leaving 26 bases between. The CDR3: CASSWTNRALDSKQETQYF. The CDR3 region has the DNA TGTGCCAGCAGCTGGACGAACAGGGCACTGGACTCAAAACAAGAGACCCAGTACTTC.

As regards this clone: A read error may account for a junction end that differs from germline. The chain joins TRBV9 to TRBJ2-1; 8 bases are a match to TRBD2. The CDR3 spans 13 residues. Germline CDR1 SGDLS, CDR2 YYNGEE. The chain's CDR3 is CANSVGVSGTLFF. CDR3 coding DNA: TGTGCCAACAGCGTAGGGGTTAGCGGGACCTTGTTCTTC. The variable domain in full, completed from reference TRBV9 and TRBJ2-1, reads DSGVTQTPKHLITATGQRVTLRCSPRSGDLSVYWYQQSLDQGLQFLIQYYNGEERAKGNILERFSAQQFPDLHSELNLSSLELGDSALYFCANSVGVSGTLFFGPGTRLTVL.

V and J are TRBV10-3 and TRBJ2-2; D possibly corresponds to TRBD1 (6 bases). Germline V lookup: CDR1 ENHRY, CDR2 SYGVKD. CDR3 length equals 14 residues. Trimming cost V 2 bases and J 6 bases, with 10 bases left between them. CDR3: CAISENRDAGELFF. The CDR3 nucleotides are TGTGCCATCAGTGAGAACAGGGACGCCGGGGAGCTGTTTTTT.

This chain uses TRBV5-4 with TRBJ2-5; perhaps TRBD1 as D (6 bases). Germline-derived CDR1 and CDR2 are SGHNT and YYREEE (reference sequence). Trimming took off 4 bases at V and 9 bases at J, with 13 bases between the two ends. CDR3 length: 12 residues. This CDR3 is CASSKENRAQYF. CDR3 DNA sequence: TGTGCCAGCAGCAAAGAAAACAGGGCCCAGTACTTC.

The CDR3 DNA sequence: TGCGCCAGCAGCTCCACCGGGACAGGGCGATACGAGCAGTACTTC. Translated: CASSSTGTGRYEQYF. V usage is TRBV5-1 and J usage is TRBJ2-7, with 9 bases that match TRBD1. The CDR3 is made up of 15 amino acids. Germline CDR1 and CDR2: SGHRS and YFSETQ. With V trimmed by 3 bases and J by 4 bases, 8 bases remained unmatched.

The chain recombines TRBV30 with TRBJ2-3; 7 bases are a match to TRBD2. The CDR3 is made up of 18 amino acids. Trimming at V came to 4 bases and at J to 2 bases, leaving 18 bases not matched to a gene. Per the germline V gene, CDR1 is GTSNPN and CDR2 is SVGIG (reference sequence). The CDR3 sequence: CAWTRGRYSGTITDTQYF. Written as DNA, the CDR3 is TGTGCCTGGACCCGGGGGAGGTACAGCGGGACTATCACAGATACGCAGTATTTT.

The chain is built from TRBV11-1 and TRBJ2-7, with 11 bases that match TRBD2. CDR1 SGHAT and CDR2 FQDESV come from the germline V gene (reference sequence). CDR3 size: 15 residues. The J segment lost 2 bases and the V segment lost 5 bases, leaving 5 bases of the junction unmatched. The CDR3 DNA is TGTGCCAGCAGCCCTCGACTAGCGGGACCCTACGAGCAGTACTTC. It is translated as CASSPRLAGPYEQYF.

This sequence joins TRBV19 and TRBJ2-1; no firm D call. CDR1 is LNHDA and CDR2 is SQIVND in the germline V gene (reference sequence). Between the trimmed V and J ends, which lost 3 bases and 4 bases, there was a span of 1 base. The CDR3 has 11 amino acids. The DNA of the CDR3 is TGTGCCAGTAGTATGTACAATGAGCAGTTCTTC. As protein: CASSMYNEQFF.

This chain connects TRBV5-1 to TRBJ2-5; maybe TRBD2 (6 bases). The CDR3 has 14 amino acids. Germline V gene lookup returns CDR1 SGHRS and CDR2 YFSETQ. The V end was cut by 0 bases, the J end by 1 base, with 7 bases between. For the CDR3, the DNA is TGCGCCAGCAGCTTGGGGGACTTCCAAGAGACCCAGTACTTC. This sequence encodes CASSLGDFQETQYF. Full variable domain (missing parts from reference TRBV5-1 and TRBJ2-5): KAGVTQTPRYLIKTRGQQVTLSCSPISGHRSVSWYQQTPGQGLQFLFEYFSETQRNKGNFPGRFSGRQFSNSRSEMNVSTLELGDSALYLCASSLGDFQETQYFGPGTRLLVL.